The rows below give T cell receptor beta chains drawn from one sample of a study of T cell changes during pregnancy in multiple sclerosis. Data came from immunoSEQ multiplex PCR; TCRdb stores just in-frame clones and leaves some out. In the table there are about 40,000 clones, around 94% of which are singletons. Source: CD8+ T cells from peripheral blood mononuclear cells, taken in the third trimester of pregnancy. These receptors were obtained from a female donor with multiple sclerosis, enrolled in a pregnancy study. Both conserved end residues are part of each CDR3. A D gene is named only where the DNA matches it firmly. Size is omitted from some rows. Given values are once, few, many or a class for expanded clones.

TRBJ1-6,TRBV5-1,once,TRBD1,CASSLETGSSYNSPLHF,TGCGCCAGCAGCTTGGAGACAGGGAGCTCCTATAATTCACCCCTCCACTTT
TRBJ2-1,TRBV6-5,.,.,CASSYSRRNEQFF,TGTGCCAGCAGTTACTCTAGGAGGAATGAGCAGTTCTTC
TRBJ1-3,TRBV7-6,once,.,CAVGAGAGNTIYF,TGTGCGGTTGGGGCGGGGGCTGGAAACACCATATATTTT
TRBJ1-2,TRBV6-4,once,.,CASSVHSQTPNYGYTF,TGTGCCAGCAGTGTCCATTCACAGACACCGAACTATGGCTACACCTTC
TRBJ1-5,TRBV2,few,.,CASSGSGMGLGNQPQHF,TGTGCCAGCAGTGGGTCAGGGATGGGGCTCGGCAATCAGCCCCAGCATTTT
TRBJ2-1,TRBV6-6,.,.,CASSEDFLVRFF,TGTGCCAGCAGTGAGGACTTCCTTGTTCGGTTCTTC
TRBJ2-7,TRBV4-1,.,.,CASSPPGGIQQYF,TGCGCCAGCAGCCCCCCTGGGGGGATACAGCAGTACTTC
TRBJ2-3,TRBV11-3,.,TRBD2,CASSFRAGGTDTQYF,TGTGCCAGCAGCTTTCGAGCGGGGGGCACAGATACGCAGTATTTT
TRBJ1-2,TRBV27,.,TRBD1,CASSPVTGGNYGYTF,TGTGCCAGCAGCCCAGTGACAGGGGGCAACTATGGCTACACCTTC
TRBJ2-1,TRBV7-6,.,.,CASSLGGGAYNEQFF,TGTGCCAGCAGCTTAGGTGGCGGGGCCTACAATGAGCAGTTCTTC
TRBJ2-3,TRBV29-1,.,TRBD2,CSVLADSTDTQYF,TGCAGCGTGCTAGCGGATAGCACAGATACGCAGTATTTT
TRBJ1-1,TRBV27,.,TRBD1,CASRPGQADTEAFF,TGTGCCAGCAGGCCAGGACAGGCGGACACTGAAGCTTTCTTT
TRBJ2-5,TRBV2,.,.,CASSAAGGAHETQYF,TGTGCCAGCAGTGCCGCCGGGGGAGCCCACGAGACCCAGTACTTC
TRBJ1-2,TRBV5-8,.,.,CASSLSYGYTF,TGTGCCAGCAGCTTATCCTACGGCTACACCTTC
TRBJ2-7,TRBV6-5,.,TRBD2,CASSLSGGYEQYF,TGTGCCAGCAGTCTCTCGGGGGGGTACGAGCAGTACTTC
TRBJ1-4,TRBV6-5,.,TRBD1,CASTPTGGEEKLFF,TGTGCCAGCACCCCGACAGGGGGGGAGGAAAAACTGTTTTTT
TRBJ2-2,TRBV9,.,TRBD2,CASRQTSGGAGELFF,TGTGCCAGCAGACAAACTAGCGGGGGTGCCGGGGAGCTGTTTTTT
TRBJ1-4,TRBV2,.,.,CASGQGNEKLFF,TGTGCCTCCGGGCAGGGAAATGAAAAACTGTTTTTT
TRBJ1-3,TRBV4-1,medium-sized,.,CASATSRGSGNTIYF,TGCGCCAGCGCCACTTCGCGGGGCTCTGGAAACACCATATATTTT
TRBJ1-2,TRBV15,.,.,CATSRDLGEGVGYTF,TGTGCCACCAGCAGAGATTTGGGGGAGGGGGTTGGCTACACCTTC
TRBJ2-3,TRBV7-6,.,.,CASSGGPASSSTDTQYF,TGTGCCAGCAGCGGTGGGCCAGCATCCTCTAGCACAGATACGCAGTATTTT
TRBJ1-1,TRBV11-2,.,.,CASSCARGRDCTEAFF,TGTGCCAGCAGTTGTGCCCGGGGGAGGGACTGTACTGAAGCTTTCTTT
TRBJ1-2,TRBV15,.,TRBD1,CATSRDLGQGANYGYTF,TGTGCCACCAGCAGAGATCTGGGGCAGGGGGCAAACTATGGCTACACCTTC
TRBJ2-1,TRBV7-9,.,.,CASSGNEQFF,TGTGCCAGCTCGGGCAATGAGCAGTTCTTC
TRBJ1-1,TRBV27,few,TRBD1,CASSQYRGNTEAFF,TGTGCCAGCAGTCAATACAGGGGAAACACTGAAGCTTTCTTT
TRBJ2-1,TRBV5-6,.,TRBD2,CASSSLAGYDEQFF,TGTGCCAGCAGCTCCCTAGCGGGCTATGATGAGCAGTTCTTC
TRBJ1-5,TRBV5-4,.,.,CASSLDPSNQPQHF,TGTGCCAGCAGCTTGGATCCGAGCAATCAGCCCCAGCATTTT
TRBJ2-1,TRBV7-3,.,TRBD2,CASSQTSGGGYEQFF,TGTGCCAGCAGCCAGACTAGCGGGGGGGGATATGAGCAGTTCTTC
TRBJ2-5,TRBV4-1,.,TRBD2,CASSSPLSGGAEETQYF,TGCGCCAGCAGCTCCCCCCTAAGCGGGGGGGCGGAAGAGACCCAGTACTTC